The 18 T cell receptor beta chains below come from one sample, sequenced in a study of patients and donors after allogeneic stem cell transplantation (dated by TCRdb to about 2020). Library method: RT-PCR. The listed sequencing device is NextSeq 550. TCRdb reprocessed the public reads (quality trimming at Q25 with fastp, clone calling with MiXCR) and kept in-frame beta chains. Every entry covers one CDR3 protein and lists the most common genes and DNA from its rows. Counted in this sample were more than 850,000 distinct CDR3 sequences; about a sixth of them appeared once. The ten biggest clones cover 5% to 6.5% of the sample. Sequences were obtained from blood, either unsorted or a sorted T cell fraction (not recorded which). Receptors originate from a human donor who was either an allogeneic HSCT recipient or a stem cell or donor lymphocyte infusion donor (not recorded which). It is not recorded whose cells these are; they may come from a transplant donor.

This clonotype appeared a few times. This chain joins TRBV12-3 or TRBV12-4 and TRBJ2-1; 10 bases fit TRBD1. With V trimmed by 4 bases and J by 3 bases, 3 bases remained unmatched. The CDR3 runs 15 residues. CDR3 residues: CASSSGTGDYNEQFF. In DNA form, the CDR3 reads TGTGCCAGCAGTTCCGGGACAGGGGACTACAATGAGCAGTTCTTC.

The sample holds many counts of this clonotype. The chain recombines TRBV10-3 with TRBJ2-5; 10 bases match TRBD2. J lost 4 bases, V lost 0 bases, and 2 bases had no gene match. This CDR3 spans 15 amino acids. Germline V gives CDR1 ENHRY, CDR2 SYGVKD. The chain's CDR3 is CAISESPSGRETQYF. CDR3 sequence (DNA): TGTGCCATCAGTGAGTCCCCTAGCGGGAGAGAGACCCAGTACTTC.

This clonotype was counted a few times. The chain joins TRBV2 to TRBJ1-2; tentatively, D is TRBD1 (5 bases). The germline CDR1 and CDR2 sequences are SNHLY and FYNNEI. V lost 6 bases and J 8 bases, leaving 10 bases between the germline ends. The CDR3 loop spans 11 amino acids. In nucleotides, the CDR3 is TGTGCCAGCAGACTACGGGGGGGCTACACCTTC. Translated: CASRLRGGYTF.

The genes are TRBV24-1 and TRBJ2-2; D is possibly TRBD2 (5 bases). Trimming removed 7 bases from V and 6 bases from J, with 11 bases in between. There are 13 residues in the CDR3. The germline CDR1 and CDR2 sequences are KGHDR and SFDVKD. Here the CDR3 DNA reads TGTGCCACCAGGAAGTCCGGGGCCGGGGAGCTGTTTTTT. It is translated as CATRKSGAGELFF.

V usage is TRBV5-6 and J usage is TRBJ2-2, with D tentatively TRBD2 (6 bases). The length of the CDR3 is 14 residues. Per germline, CDR1 SGHDT and CDR2 YYEEEE. V was trimmed by 6 bases and J by 4 bases, leaving 13 bases between them. CDR3 in DNA: TGTGCCAGCACCCGCCGGGGGATCACCGGGGAGCTGTTTTTT. It specifies CASTRRGITGELFF.

V usage is TRBV11-3 and J usage is TRBJ2-5; 7 nucleotides agree with TRBD1. This CDR3 has 14 residues. Germline CDR1 and CDR2: SGHNT and YENEEA. V was pared by 3 bases and J by 3 bases, with 4 bases of the junction left unmatched. The CDR3 region is CASSLRQGEETQYF. In DNA, the CDR3 is TGTGCCAGCAGCTTGAGGCAGGGGGAAGAGACCCAGTACTTC.

This chain joins TRBV6-1 and TRBJ1-2; tentative D call: TRBD1 (5 bases). In germline, CDR1 is MNHNS, CDR2 SASEGT. V lost 4 bases and J lost 13, with 16 bases in between. The CDR3 is made up of 12 amino acids. CDR3 loop: CASSGQGPLGTF. CDR3 nucleotide sequence: TGTGCCAGCAGTGGCCAGGGCCCTCTGGGCACCTTC.

This sequence joins TRBV13 and TRBJ2-1; D may be TRBD2 (5 bases). V lost 4 bases, J lost 2 bases, and 15 bases lay in between. Per germline, CDR1 PRHDT and CDR2 FYEKMQ (reference sequence). This CDR3 is built from 16 residues. CDR3 in amino acids: CASSSTERRAYNEQFF. For the CDR3, the DNA is TGTGCCAGCAGCTCAACCGAGCGGCGGGCCTACAATGAGCAGTTCTTC.

This clonotype was detected many times. The chain is built from TRBV7-9 and TRBJ1-1; tentative D call: TRBD1 (5 bases). The CDR3 consists of 14 residues. V was shortened by 5 bases and J by 1 base, with 11 bases between the two germline ends. The germline CDR1 and CDR2 sequences are SEHNR and FQNEAQ (reference sequence). CDR3 sequence reads: CASSHRTSNTEAFF. The CDR3 region has the DNA TGTGCCAGCAGCCACAGGACATCGAACACTGAAGCTTTCTTT.

This clonotype turned up a few times. V gene TRBV6-5 combines with J gene TRBJ2-5; TRBD1 is a possible D gene (6 bases). Trimming left V 1 base short and J 2 bases short, with 11 bases between. Germline-derived CDR1 and CDR2 are MNHEY and SVGAGI. The CDR3 contains 15 residues. CDR3 in amino acids: CASSYLGTPQETQYF. The CDR3 DNA sequence: TGTGCCAGCAGTTACTTGGGGACACCGCAAGAGACCCAGTACTTC.

This chain connects TRBV9 to TRBJ2-1; D not resolved. V was pared by 1 base and J by 9 bases, with 5 bases between. The CDR3 has 11 residues. Germline V gene sequence: CDR1 SGDLS, CDR2 YYNGEE. CDR3 DNA: TGTGCCAGCAGCGTAAGAAGTGAGCAGTTCTTC. This encodes CASSVRSEQFF.

This clonotype has only a few counts. CDR3 amino acids: CATSDPGGSTTDTQYF. CDR3 in DNA: TGTGCCACCAGTGATCCGGGCGGGAGTACGACAGATACGCAGTATTTT. The V gene is TRBV24-1, the J gene TRBJ2-3; TRBD2 matches at 7 bases. V was clipped by 3 bases and J by 3 bases; unmatched bases: 8. The CDR3 has 16 amino acids. Germline CDR1 and CDR2: KGHDR and SFDVKD.

This clonotype was found many times. The chain combines TRBV12-3 or TRBV12-4 with TRBJ2-2; D is undetermined. The V and J ends lost 3 bases and 5 bases respectively, with 7 bases between them. The CDR3 has 13 amino acids. The DNA of the CDR3 is TGTGCCAGCAGTTTCCACGGGACCGGGGAGCTGTTTTTT. Its translation: CASSFHGTGELFF.

This clonotype was seen ten or more times. V usage is TRBV12-3 or TRBV12-4 and J usage is TRBJ2-1, with D possibly matching TRBD1 (6 bases). This CDR3 has 16 residues. Deletions cut 3 bases from V and 2 bases from J, with 14 bases between. This chain's CDR3 is CASSFYPTGTYNEQFF. The CDR3 nucleotides are TGTGCCAGCAGTTTTTATCCTACAGGGACCTACAATGAGCAGTTCTTC.

The gene calls are TRBV5-1 and TRBJ2-1, with D possibly TRBD1 on 5 matching bases. Trimming removed 0 bases at V and 8 bases at J, with 9 bases between. The CDR3 spans 13 residues. CDR1 SGHRS and CDR2 YFSETQ come from the germline V gene. This CDR3 is CASSLEGLDEQFF. DNA of the CDR3: TGCGCCAGCAGCTTGGAGGGGTTAGATGAGCAGTTCTTC.

The V call is TRBV20-1, the J call TRBJ1-2; D is ambiguous. CDR3 length: 14 amino acids. Germline assignment: CDR1 DFQATT and CDR2 SNEGSKA (reference sequence). The V and J ends lost 4 bases and 0 bases respectively, with 12 bases between them. The CDR3 region is CSAKGGSANYGYTF. DNA for the CDR3: TGCAGTGCTAAGGGCGGGAGTGCTAACTATGGCTACACCTTC.

The sample holds a few counts of this clonotype. The CDR3: CASSLYRGDNEQFF. The CDR3 nucleotides are TGTGCCAGCAGCTTATATCGAGGGGACAATGAGCAGTTCTTC. V gene TRBV7-2 combines with J gene TRBJ2-1, with D tentatively TRBD1 or TRBD2 (5 bases each). Germline V gene data show CDR1 as SGHTA and CDR2 as FQGNSA. Trimming left V 2 bases short and J 5 bases short, with 10 bases between. The CDR3 runs to 14 residues.

The chain combines TRBV14 with TRBJ2-7; D perhaps matches TRBD1 (6 bases). V lost 1 base, J lost 8 bases, and 15 bases lay in between. The CDR3 loop spans 14 amino acids. CDR1 is SGHDN and CDR2 is FVKESK in the germline V gene. In nucleotides, the CDR3 is TGTGCCAGCAGCCAAGCGGTAGGGGGTTTGAAGCAGTACTTC. Translation gives CASSQAVGGLKQYF. The whole variable domain, filled in from reference TRBV14 and TRBJ2-7, reads EAGVTQFPSHSVIEKGQTVTLRCDPISGHDNLYWYRRVMGKEIKFLLHFVKESKQDESGMPNNRFLAERTGGTYSTLKVQPAELEDSGVYFCASSQAVGGLKQYFGPGTRLTVT.